The rows below give T cell receptor beta chains drawn from one sample of a study of a mutant IDH1 vaccine in newly diagnosed glioma. The data were produced by immunoSEQ multiplex PCR, yet TCRdb's version contains in-frame clones alone and is incomplete. The table includes about 40,000 clones, around 83% detected once. These TCRs' antigens remain unknown. Sequences were derived from PBMCs, sampled from a glioma patient whose treatment included an IDH1 peptide vaccine. These receptors were taken from a man between 40 and 49 years old with glioma. Both conserved end residues are part of each CDR3.

j_call v_call cdr3_aa
TRBJ2-7 TRBV13 CASSARSSGPLGAEQYF
TRBJ1-5 TRBV19 CASSIPPQPQHF
TRBJ1-1 TRBV19 CASRPGTDQMWNTEAFF
TRBJ2-7 TRBV19 CASRRDHPYEQYF
TRBJ1-1 TRBV6-6 CASSYALAEAFF
TRBJ2-7 TRBV29-1 CSVLSGLSSYEQYF
TRBJ2-7 TRBV5-5 CASSLGGVSYEQYF
TRBJ2-7 TRBV6-1 CASSGTSGLSYEQYF
TRBJ2-7 TRBV7-6 CASSQVPGPRDEQYF
TRBJ2-2 TRBV7-6 CASSPRTSGRAGELFF
TRBJ1-2 TRBV5-1 CASSIYETGGYGYTF
TRBJ2-7 TRBV2 CASRLTIYEQYF
TRBJ1-5 TRBV27 CASSLSAIGGRGNQPQHF
TRBJ2-3 TRBV5-1 CASSSGEHTDTQYF
TRBJ2-7 TRBV28 CASRPTPRGREQYF
TRBJ2-5 TRBV2 CASRRTSGSRQETQYF
TRBJ2-1 TRBV10-1 CASTEGGAAYNEQFF
TRBJ2-1 TRBV7-2 CASSRSGTGGMNEQFF
TRBJ2-1 TRBV20-1 CSANEGGQFF
TRBJ2-5 TRBV6-1 CASSKRDRGRETQYF
TRBJ2-7 TRBV5-6 CASSAIGSYEQYF
TRBJ2-1 TRBV21-1 CASSKTSSSYNEQFF
TRBJ1-3 TRBV9 CASSVVGSGPTSGNTIYF
TRBJ2-7 TRBV11-3 CASSLASVGYEQYF
TRBJ2-3 TRBV6-4 CASSDRGEAQDTQYF
TRBJ2-4 TRBV5-6 CASSPRPGGLTKNIQYF
TRBJ1-4 TRBV27 CASSGPGRNEKLFF
TRBJ1-2 TRBV7-9 CASSGDGQGGSNYGYTF
TRBJ1-2 TRBV9 CASSDVLTANYGYTF
TRBJ2-7 TRBV5-1 CASSLTVSYEQYF
TRBJ2-7 TRBV19 CASSIDGRGAGDHEQYF
TRBJ2-7 TRBV4-2 CASSSPYEQYF
TRBJ1-2 TRBV28 CASMSGARGYTF
TRBJ2-1 TRBV12-5 CASGLGRGLTYNEQFF
TRBJ1-2 TRBV10-2 CASSARDTYGYTF
TRBJ2-5 TRBV7-8 CASSLEARGKTQYF
TRBJ2-5 TRBV9 CASSRVREHQTQYF
TRBJ2-1 TRBV5-1 CASSLDSSYNEQFF
TRBJ2-7 TRBV6-1 CASSRPLTREQYF
TRBJ2-1 TRBV30 CACPTRGARVNEQFF
TRBJ1-4 TRBV11-2 CASSSGRVMGTNEKLFF
TRBJ2-7 TRBV18 CASSPVPYEQYF
TRBJ2-7 TRBV25-1 CASRGQGSDEQYF
TRBJ2-1 TRBV4-1 CASSQVLLGYNEQFF
TRBJ2-6 TRBV19 CASTRQGMTGANVLTF
TRBJ2-5 TRBV7-9 CASSFKAGAETQYF
TRBJ2-7 TRBV7-2 CASSRGISSYEQYF
TRBJ2-7 TRBV5-5 CASSLAPGTGASYEQYF
TRBJ1-5 TRBV10-1 CAVARRTGPSNQPQHF
TRBJ2-5 TRBV19 CASRSTGIETQYF
TRBJ2-1 TRBV28 CASSLLHWAVPTNEQFF
TRBJ2-7 TRBV10-3 CAISEPVGEYGYEQYF
TRBJ2-1 TRBV4-2 CASSLRLAAYNEQFF
TRBJ1-4 TRBV19 CASSGPTGLDEKLFF
TRBJ2-7 TRBV7-2 CASSLVYSEQYF
TRBJ2-7 TRBV6-5 CASSDSGSSSYEQYF
TRBJ1-4 TRBV25-1 CASLAPGPNEKLFF
TRBJ1-5 TRBV7-2 CASTLGGGRSNQPQHF
TRBJ2-2 TRBV7-3 CASSLGQRNTGELFF
TRBJ1-1 TRBV12-5 CASGTDSIREAFF